These 14 T cell receptor beta chains share one sample of origin, sequenced in a study of T cell changes during pregnancy in multiple sclerosis. TCRdb keeps only in-frame clones here, not all; method: immunoSEQ multiplex PCR. The sample shows under 95,000 clones, around 94% of them seen only once. The input for sequencing was peripheral blood, taken after pregnancy. These receptor sequences come from a female donor with multiple sclerosis, enrolled in a pregnancy study.

This chain links TRBV25-1 with TRBJ1-2; 7 bases are shared with TRBD1. V dropped 4 bases and J dropped 4; count of bases not matched to a gene: 12. The CDR3 runs 16 residues. Germline CDR1 is MGHDK and CDR2 is SYGVNS. CDR3 protein: CASSAPLPGQTYGYTF. In DNA, the CDR3 is TGTGCCAGCAGTGCTCCACTTCCGGGACAGACCTATGGCTACACCTTC.

The chain has TRBV23-1 and TRBJ2-7; the D gene is possibly TRBD1 (5 bases). TRBV23-1 is recorded as an ORF, its role being uncertain. Trimming cost V 11 bases and J 0 bases, with 20 bases left between them. This CDR3 comprises 15 residues. CDR3 residues: CALKPQQVTSYEQYF. DNA of the CDR3: TGCGCCCTTAAGCCCCAACAGGTGACCTCCTACGAGCAGTACTTC.

The rearrangement uses TRBV5-4 and TRBJ2-7; the D gene is possibly TRBD2 (5 bases). CDR3 length equals 14 residues. Germline V gene data show CDR1 as SGHNT and CDR2 as YYREEE (reference sequence). Trimming cost V 0 bases and J 6 bases, with 13 bases left between them. The CDR3: CASSLGVASGEQYF. CDR3 nucleotide sequence: TGTGCCAGCAGCTTGGGCGTAGCGTCCGGCGAGCAGTACTTC.

This clone was seen a single time. This chain connects TRBV4-2 to TRBJ2-5, with D maybe TRBD1 (5 bases). Germline V gene sequence: CDR1 LGHNA, CDR2 YNFKEQ. The CDR3 runs 19 residues. V lost 0 bases to trimming and J lost 3 bases, with 23 bases between them. As DNA, the CDR3 is TGTGCCAGCAGCCAAGATTTTATTAGGGGTTCCATAGGCGAAGAGACCCAGTACTTC. It encodes CASSQDFIRGSIGEETQYF.

This clone was seen just once. This rearrangement joins TRBV7-9 to TRBJ2-7, with a tentative D call TRBD1 (5 bases). V was trimmed by 3 bases and J by 0 bases, leaving 9 bases between them. There are 14 residues in the CDR3. The germline CDR1 and CDR2 sequences are SEHNR and FQNEAQ (reference sequence). DNA for the CDR3: TGTGCCAGCAGCTTCCCAGGGAACTCCTACGAGCAGTACTTC. Amino acids: CASSFPGNSYEQYF.

This sequence joins TRBV18 and TRBJ1-2, with TRBD1 matching 8 bases. The CDR3 runs to 16 residues. With V trimmed by 3 bases and J by 4 bases, 10 bases remained unmatched. Germline V gives CDR1 KGHSH, CDR2 LQKENI. The CDR3 protein is CASSPTVQGDRYGYTF. The CDR3 DNA sequence: TGTGCCAGCTCACCCACTGTACAGGGGGATCGCTATGGCTACACCTTC.

The chain is built from TRBV6-6 and TRBJ2-7, with D hard to call. Germline V lookup: CDR1 MNHNY, CDR2 SVGAGI (reference sequence). The ends were cut back, 0 bases at V and 3 bases at J, with 3 bases in the middle. This CDR3 comprises 12 residues. The CDR3, as DNA: TGTGCCAGCAGTTACTCCAGCTACGAGCAGTACTTC. This codes for CASSYSSYEQYF.

The chain joins TRBV6-4 to TRBJ1-2, with 8 positions matching TRBD1. The CDR3 totals 15 residues. CDR1 is MRHNA, CDR2 SNTAGT, per germline. With 3 bases clipped from V and 1 base from J, the junction kept 4 bases outside the gene matches. CDR3 bases: TGTGCCAGCAGTGATTCTACAGGGGGTAACTATGGCTACACCTTC. This translates into CASSDSTGGNYGYTF.

The V gene is TRBV28, the J gene TRBJ1-1; the D is unclear. CDR1 is MDHEN, CDR2 SYDVKM, per germline. There are 12 residues in the CDR3. The CDR3 protein is CASGTGSTEAFF. CDR3 coding DNA: TGTGCATCGGGAACTGGGTCCACTGAAGCTTTCTTT.

The chain's CDR3 is CASSQDVRDRDYQETQYF. Written as DNA, the CDR3 is TGCGCCAGCAGCCAAGATGTCAGGGACAGGGATTACCAAGAGACCCAGTACTTC. The chain joins TRBV4-1 to TRBJ2-5; 9 bases map to TRBD1. V was clipped by 0 bases and J by 0 bases; unmatched bases: 8. The germline CDR1 and CDR2 sequences are MGHRA and YSYEKL. This CDR3 contains 18 residues.

The rearrangement uses TRBV11-3 and TRBJ2-5, with TRBD2 identical over 9 bases. The CDR3 is made up of 17 amino acids. The V segment lost 1 base and the J segment 2 bases; nucleotides outside the gene matches: 8. Germline CDR1 SGHNT, CDR2 YENEEA. This chain's CDR3 is CASSLGRLAGPQETQYF. The CDR3 DNA is TGTGCCAGCAGCTTAGGTCGGCTAGCGGGGCCTCAAGAGACCCAGTACTTC.

The CDR3 DNA sequence: TGTGCCTCCCAAGCCGGGCAGGGGGTGTCCTACGAGCAGTACTTC. Protein sequence: CASQAGQGVSYEQYF. V gene TRBV19 combines with J gene TRBJ2-7; 7 nucleotides agree with TRBD1. Germline assignment: CDR1 LNHDA and CDR2 SQIVND (reference sequence). Trimming removed 11 bases from V and 1 base from J; junction bases left unmatched: 14. The CDR3 is made up of 15 amino acids.

V is TRBV2 and J is TRBJ2-7; 9 nucleotides match TRBD1. From germline, CDR1 is SNHLY and CDR2 FYNNEI. The CDR3 consists of 17 residues. With V trimmed by 5 bases and J by 0 bases, 11 bases remained unmatched. The CDR3 spells CASSLRGGQGTSYEQYF. The CDR3 coding sequence is TGTGCCAGCAGTCTAAGGGGGGGACAGGGCACCTCCTACGAGCAGTACTTC.

The V gene is TRBV19, the J gene TRBJ2-1; 11 bases match TRBD2. Germline loops: CDR1 LNHDA, CDR2 SQIVND (reference sequence). V shed 6 bases, J shed 8 bases, and the junction held 6 bases outside the gene matches. This CDR3 is 14 amino acids long. The CDR3 loop reads CASSDSGGAYEQFF. The CDR3 DNA sequence: TGTGCCAGTAGCGATAGCGGGGGGGCTTATGAGCAGTTCTTC.